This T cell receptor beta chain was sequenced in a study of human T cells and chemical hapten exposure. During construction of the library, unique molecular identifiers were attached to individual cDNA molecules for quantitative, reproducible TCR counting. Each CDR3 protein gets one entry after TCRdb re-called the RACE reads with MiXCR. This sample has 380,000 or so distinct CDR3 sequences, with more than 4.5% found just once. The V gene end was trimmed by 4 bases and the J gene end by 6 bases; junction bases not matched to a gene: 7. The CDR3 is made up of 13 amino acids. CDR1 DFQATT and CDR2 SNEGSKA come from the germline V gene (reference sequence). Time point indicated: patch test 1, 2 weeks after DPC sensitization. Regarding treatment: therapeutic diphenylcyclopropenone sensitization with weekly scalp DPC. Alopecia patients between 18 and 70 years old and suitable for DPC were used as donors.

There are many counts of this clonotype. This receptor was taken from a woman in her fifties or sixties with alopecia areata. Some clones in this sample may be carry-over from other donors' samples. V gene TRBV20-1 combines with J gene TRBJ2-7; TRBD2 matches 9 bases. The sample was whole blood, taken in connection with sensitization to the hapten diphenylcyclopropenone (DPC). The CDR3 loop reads CSATAGGAVEQYF. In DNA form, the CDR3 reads TGCAGTGCTACCGCGGGAGGGGCCGTCGAGCAGTACTTC.